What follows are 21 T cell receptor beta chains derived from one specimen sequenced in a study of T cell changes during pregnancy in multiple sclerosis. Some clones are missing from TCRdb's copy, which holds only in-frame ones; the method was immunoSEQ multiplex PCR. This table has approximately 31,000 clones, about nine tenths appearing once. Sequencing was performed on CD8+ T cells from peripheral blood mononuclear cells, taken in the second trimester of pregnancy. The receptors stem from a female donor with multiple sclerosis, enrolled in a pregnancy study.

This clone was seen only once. CDR3 amino acids: CASSPDQETQYF. The CDR3 nucleotides are TGTGCCAGCAGCCCCGACCAAGAGACCCAGTACTTC. V is TRBV6-5 and J is TRBJ2-5; D unclear. This CDR3 has 12 amino acids. CDR1 and CDR2 (germline): MNHEY, SVGAGI. The V end was cut by 6 bases, the J end by 0 bases, with 5 bases between.

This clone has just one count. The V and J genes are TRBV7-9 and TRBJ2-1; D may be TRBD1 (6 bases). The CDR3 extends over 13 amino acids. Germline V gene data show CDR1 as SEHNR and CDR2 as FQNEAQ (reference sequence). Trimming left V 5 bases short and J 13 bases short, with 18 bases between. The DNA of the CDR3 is TGTGCCAGCAGCCCAGGGGTCGGGGATTCCCAGTTCTTC. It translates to CASSPGVGDSQFF.

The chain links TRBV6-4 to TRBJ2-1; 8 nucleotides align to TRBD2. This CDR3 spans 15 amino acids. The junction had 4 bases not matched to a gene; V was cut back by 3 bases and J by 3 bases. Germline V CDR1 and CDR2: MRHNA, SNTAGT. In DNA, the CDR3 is TGTGCCAGCAGTGAAGGACTAGCAGACTACAATGAGCAGTTCTTC. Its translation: CASSEGLADYNEQFF.

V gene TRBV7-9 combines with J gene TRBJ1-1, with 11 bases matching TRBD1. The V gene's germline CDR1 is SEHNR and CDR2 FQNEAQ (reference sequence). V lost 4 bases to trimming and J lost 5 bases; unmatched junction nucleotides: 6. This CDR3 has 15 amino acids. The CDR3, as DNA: TGTGCCAGCAGCTGGGGGGACAGGGGGAGGACTGAAGCTTTCTTT. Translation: CASSWGDRGRTEAFF.

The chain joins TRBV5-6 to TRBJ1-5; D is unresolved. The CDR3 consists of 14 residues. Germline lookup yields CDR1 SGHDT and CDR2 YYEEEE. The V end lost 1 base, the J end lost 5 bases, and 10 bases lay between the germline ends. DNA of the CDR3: TGTGCCAGCAGCTTGCAATCCGGGTATCAGCCCCAGCATTTT. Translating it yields CASSLQSGYQPQHF.

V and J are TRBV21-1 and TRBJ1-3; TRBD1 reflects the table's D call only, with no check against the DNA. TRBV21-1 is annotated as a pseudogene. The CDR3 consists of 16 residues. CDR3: CASSKDKDRAGNTIYF. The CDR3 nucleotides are TGTGCCAGCAGCAAAGATAAGGACAGGGCTGGAAACACCATATATTTT.

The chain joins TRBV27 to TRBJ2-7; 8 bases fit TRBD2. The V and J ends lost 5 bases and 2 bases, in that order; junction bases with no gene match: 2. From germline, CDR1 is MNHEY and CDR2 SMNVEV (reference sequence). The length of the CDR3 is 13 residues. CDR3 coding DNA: TGTGCCAGCAGTATAGCGGGGCCCTACGAGCAGTACTTC. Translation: CASSIAGPYEQYF.

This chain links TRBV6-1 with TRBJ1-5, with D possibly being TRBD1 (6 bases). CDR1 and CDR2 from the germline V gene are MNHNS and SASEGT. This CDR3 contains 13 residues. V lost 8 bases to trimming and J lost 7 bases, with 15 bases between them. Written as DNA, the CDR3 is TGTGCCAGCTTTAACAGGGATGGGCAGCCCCAGCATTTT. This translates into CASFNRDGQPQHF.

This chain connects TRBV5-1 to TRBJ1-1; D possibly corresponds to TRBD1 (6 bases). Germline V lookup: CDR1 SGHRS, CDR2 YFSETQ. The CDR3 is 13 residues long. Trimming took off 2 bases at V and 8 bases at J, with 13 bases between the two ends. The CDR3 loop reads CASSFGQGWEAFF. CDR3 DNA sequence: TGCGCCAGCAGCTTCGGCCAGGGGTGGGAAGCTTTCTTT.

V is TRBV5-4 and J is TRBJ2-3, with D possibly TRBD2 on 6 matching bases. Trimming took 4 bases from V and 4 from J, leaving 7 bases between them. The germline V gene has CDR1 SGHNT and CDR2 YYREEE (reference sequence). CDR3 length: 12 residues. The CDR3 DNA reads TGTGCCAGCAGCACTAGCCCAGATACGCAGTATTTT. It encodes CASSTSPDTQYF.

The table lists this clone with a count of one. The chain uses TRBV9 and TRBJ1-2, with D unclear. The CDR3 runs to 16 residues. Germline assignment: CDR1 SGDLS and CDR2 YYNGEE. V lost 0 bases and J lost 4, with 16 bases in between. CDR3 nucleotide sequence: TGTGCCAGCAGCGTAGTAGTGGAGCGGGGAAGCTATGGCTACACCTTC. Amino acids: CASSVVVERGSYGYTF.

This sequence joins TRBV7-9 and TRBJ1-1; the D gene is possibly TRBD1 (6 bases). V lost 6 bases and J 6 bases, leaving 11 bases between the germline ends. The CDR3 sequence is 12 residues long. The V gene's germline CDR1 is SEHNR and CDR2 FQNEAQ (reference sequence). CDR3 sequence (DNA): TGTGCCAGCAGTTACACAGGGCCTGAAGCTTTCTTT. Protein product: CASSYTGPEAFF.

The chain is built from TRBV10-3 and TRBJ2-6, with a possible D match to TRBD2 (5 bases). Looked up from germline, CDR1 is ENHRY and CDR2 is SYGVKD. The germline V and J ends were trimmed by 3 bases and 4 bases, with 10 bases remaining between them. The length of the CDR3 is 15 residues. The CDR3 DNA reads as TGTGCCATCAGTGATCGAGGGCTGGGGGCCAACGTCCTGACTTTC. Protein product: CAISDRGLGANVLTF.

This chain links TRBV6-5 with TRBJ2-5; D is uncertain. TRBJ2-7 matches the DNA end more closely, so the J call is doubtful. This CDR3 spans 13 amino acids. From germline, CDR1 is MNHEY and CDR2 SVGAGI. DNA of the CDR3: TGTGCCAGCAGTTACGGGGACTCCTACGAGCAGTACTTC. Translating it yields CASSYGDSYEQYF.

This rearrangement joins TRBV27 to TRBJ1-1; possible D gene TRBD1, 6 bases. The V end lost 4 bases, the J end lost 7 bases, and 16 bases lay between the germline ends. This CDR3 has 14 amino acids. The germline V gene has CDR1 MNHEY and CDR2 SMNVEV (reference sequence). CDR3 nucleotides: TGTGCCAGCAGTTCCACATATACAGGGCATGAAGCTTTCTTT. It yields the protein CASSSTYTGHEAFF.

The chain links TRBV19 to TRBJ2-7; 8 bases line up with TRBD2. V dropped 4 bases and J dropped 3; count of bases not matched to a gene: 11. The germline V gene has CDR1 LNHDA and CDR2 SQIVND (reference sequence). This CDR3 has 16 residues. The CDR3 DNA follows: TGTGCCAGTAGTAGCGGGACTAGGACGGGCCACTACGAGCAGTACTTC. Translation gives CASSSGTRTGHYEQYF.

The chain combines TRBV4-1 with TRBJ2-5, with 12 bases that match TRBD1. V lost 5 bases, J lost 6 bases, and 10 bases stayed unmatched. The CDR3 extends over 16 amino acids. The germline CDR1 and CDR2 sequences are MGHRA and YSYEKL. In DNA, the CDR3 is TGCGCCAGCAGCTCACCGGGGACAGGGGGCATCAAGACCCAGTACTTC. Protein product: CASSSPGTGGIKTQYF.

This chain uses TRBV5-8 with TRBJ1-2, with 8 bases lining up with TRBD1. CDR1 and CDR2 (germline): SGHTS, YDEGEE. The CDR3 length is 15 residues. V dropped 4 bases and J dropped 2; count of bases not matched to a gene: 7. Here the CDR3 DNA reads TGTGCCAGCAGCGGGTGGACAGGGACCAACTATGGCTACACCTTC. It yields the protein CASSGWTGTNYGYTF.

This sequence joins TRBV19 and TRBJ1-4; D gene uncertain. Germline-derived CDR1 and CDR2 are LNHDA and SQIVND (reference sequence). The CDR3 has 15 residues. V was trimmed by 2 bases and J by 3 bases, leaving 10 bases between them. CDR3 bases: TGTGCCAGTAGTATAACTCGCGGATCTAATGAAAAACTGTTTTTT. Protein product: CASSITRGSNEKLFF.

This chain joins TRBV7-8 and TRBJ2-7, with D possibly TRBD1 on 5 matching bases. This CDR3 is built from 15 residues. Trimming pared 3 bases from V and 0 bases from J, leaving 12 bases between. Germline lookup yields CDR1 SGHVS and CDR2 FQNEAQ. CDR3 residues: CASSLSQGVSYEQYF. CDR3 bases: TGTGCCAGCAGCTTGAGTCAGGGTGTCTCCTACGAGCAGTACTTC.

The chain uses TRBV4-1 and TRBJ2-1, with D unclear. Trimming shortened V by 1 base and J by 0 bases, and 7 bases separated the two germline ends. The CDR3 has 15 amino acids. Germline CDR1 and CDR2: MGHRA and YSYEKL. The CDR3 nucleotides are TGCGCCAGCAGCCAAGTATTTAGCTCCTACAATGAGCAGTTCTTC. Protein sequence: CASSQVFSSYNEQFF.